Included here is one T cell receptor (beta chain) sequence, with context. Its antigen is unknown. Germline assignment: CDR1 MNHEY and CDR2 SVGAGI. V lost 1 base, J lost 5 bases, and 11 bases lay in between. The CDR3 is made up of 14 amino acids. The data originate from a study of T-cell memory formation after mild COVID-19. Overall study findings and caveats: Certain responding clones were present in pre-infection memory, suggesting participation of cross-reactive memory.

TCRdb redid the calling of the 5' RACE reads with MiXCR, one entry per CDR3 protein. The profile covers roughly 170,000 distinct CDR3 sequences, with over 20% appearing a single time and more than 20% taken by the ten largest. This clonotype was sampled from an adult woman who had mild COVID-19 (a few samples of this study predate the infection). Cell type and time point are not known. The chain employs TRBV6-5 and TRBJ1-1; D might be TRBD1 (5 bases). The sample was PBMCs or a T cell subset sorted from them (not recorded which). CDR3 sequence: CASSYLEGITEAFF. CDR3 DNA sequence: TGTGCCAGCAGTTACTTGGAGGGGATAACTGAAGCTTTCTTT.